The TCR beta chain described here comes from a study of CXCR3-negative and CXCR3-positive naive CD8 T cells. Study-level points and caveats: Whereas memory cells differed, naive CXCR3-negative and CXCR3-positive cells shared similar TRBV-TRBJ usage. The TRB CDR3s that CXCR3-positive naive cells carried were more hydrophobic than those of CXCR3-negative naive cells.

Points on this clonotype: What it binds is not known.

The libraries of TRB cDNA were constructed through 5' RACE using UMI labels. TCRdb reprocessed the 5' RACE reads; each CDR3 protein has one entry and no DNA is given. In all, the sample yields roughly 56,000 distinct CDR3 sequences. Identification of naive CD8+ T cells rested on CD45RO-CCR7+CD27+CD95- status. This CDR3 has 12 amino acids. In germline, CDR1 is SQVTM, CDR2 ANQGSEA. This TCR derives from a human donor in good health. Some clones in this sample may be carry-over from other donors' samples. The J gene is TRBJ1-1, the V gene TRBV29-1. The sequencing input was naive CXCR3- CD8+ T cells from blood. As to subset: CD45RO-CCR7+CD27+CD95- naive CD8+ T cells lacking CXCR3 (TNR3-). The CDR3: CSERTVNTEAFF.